The 18 T cell receptor beta chains below all came from one sample that was sequenced in a study of T cell clonality in common variable immunodeficiency. TCRdb's copy holds only in-frame clones and misses some; the assay was immunoSEQ multiplex PCR. Listed for the sample are under 40,000 clones, none seen a single time. The sample comprised peripheral blood mononuclear cells. The receptors were gathered from a person aged 18 to 70 in good health.

This clone was observed at least ten times. The read falls 3 residues short of the CDR3 end, and the missing part is taken from the germline J gene. V and J are TRBV4-1 and TRBJ2-3; D not resolved. This CDR3 has 12 residues. Germline loops: CDR1 MGHRA, CDR2 YSYEKL. Trimming removed 2 bases from V and 5 bases from J, with 5 bases in between. The CDR3 here is CASSQPLDTQYF. CDR3 DNA (partial): TGCGCCAGCAGCCAACCCTTAGATACG.

This clone was seen repeatedly, ten times or more. The read ends 3 residues early relative to the CDR3; the germline J gene fills the gap. The chain uses TRBV11-2 and TRBJ2-3; D not resolved. The CDR3 spans 11 residues. Germline V gene sequence: CDR1 SGHAT, CDR2 FQNNGV. V dropped 5 bases and J dropped 6 bases, with 6 bases sitting between them. This CDR3 is CASSPLDTQYF. CDR3 bases read: TGTGCCAGCAGCCCCTTGGATACG. Full variable domain (missing parts from reference TRBV11-2 and TRBJ2-3): EAGVAQSPRYKIIEKRQSVAFWCNPISGHATLYWYQQILGQGPKLLIQFQNNGVVDDSQLPKDRFSAERLKGVDSTLKIQPAKLEDSAVYLCASSPLDTQYFGPGTRLTVL.

There are a few counts of this clone. The read comes to an end 3 residues before the CDR3 does, leaving the germline J gene to fill in the end. The rearrangement links TRBV5-6 to TRBJ2-7, with TRBD2 as a possible D gene (6 bases). CDR3 length equals 14 residues. Germline values: CDR1 SGHDT, CDR2 YYEEEE. The germline V and J ends were trimmed by 4 bases and 6 bases, with 17 bases remaining between them. CDR3 sequence reads: CASSATLSGGEQYF. CDR3 bases read: TGTGCCAGCAGCGCCACCCTCTCCGGGGGCGAG. Full variable domain (remainder filled in from reference TRBV5-6 and TRBJ2-7): DAGVTQSPTHLIKTRGQQVTLRCSPKSGHDTVSWYQQALGQGPQFIFQYYEEEERQRGNFPDRFSGHQFPNYSSELNVNALLLGDSALYLCASSATLSGGEQYFGPGTRLTVT.

The sample holds many counts of this clone. Read data end 3 residues before the CDR3 end; the end is taken from the germline J gene. This sequence joins TRBV12-3 or TRBV12-4 and TRBJ1-1; TRBD1 might be the D (5 bases). The CDR3 loop spans 14 amino acids. Between the trimmed V and J ends, which lost 6 bases and 4 bases, there was a span of 15 bases. The CDR3 region is CASRGPTGGTEAFF. CDR3 DNA (partial): TGTGCCAGCAGGGGGCCGACGGGAGGCACTGAA.

This clone was seen ten or more times. The read ends 3 residues shy of where the CDR3 ends; the end is completed using the germline J gene. The chain employs TRBV18 and TRBJ2-2; D may correspond to TRBD1 or TRBD2 (6 bases each). V was cut by 2 bases and J by 5 bases, with 15 bases left in between. There are 16 residues in the CDR3. Germline V gene data show CDR1 as KGHSH and CDR2 as LQKENI. This chain's CDR3 is CASSPNRGGGTGELFF. The sequenced part of the CDR3 DNA is TGTGCCAGCTCACCAAATCGAGGGGGAGGAACCGGGGAG.

This clone was recorded at least ten times. The DNA ends 3 residues before the CDR3 does, and the rest of the CDR3 is filled in from the germline J gene. The genes are TRBV12-3 or TRBV12-4 and TRBJ2-3, with D possibly matching TRBD1 (6 bases). CDR3 size: 16 residues. Trimming pared 5 bases from V and 1 base from J, leaving 16 bases between. The covered CDR3 bases are TGTGCCAGCAGTATTAATAACAGGGCGGGCACAGATACG. It translates to CASSINNRAGTDT. From start to end, the CDR3 is CASSINNRAGTDTQYF.

This clone was counted ten times or more. The missing CDR3 end, 3 residues past where the read stops, is filled in from the germline J gene. The chain couples TRBV30 to TRBJ1-4, with D hard to call. V shed 2 bases and J shed 6 bases, with 7 bases lying between them. Germline V gene data show CDR1 as GTSNPN and CDR2 as SVGIG (reference sequence). CDR3 length: 12 amino acids. CDR3 region: CAWSSVHEKLFF. The sequenced part of the CDR3 DNA is TGTGCCTGGAGTTCAGTGCATGAAAAA.

This clone was seen repeatedly, ten times or more. The read ends 3 residues early relative to the CDR3; the germline J gene fills the gap. This sequence joins TRBV11-2 and TRBJ2-3, with D unresolved. The germline gives CDR1 SGHAT, CDR2 FQNNGV. Trimming stripped 4 bases from V and 0 bases from J, with 8 bases between. The length of the CDR3 is 14 residues. CDR3 sequence: CASSSRSSTDTQYF. Incomplete CDR3 DNA: TGTGCCAGCAGCTCTAGGAGTAGCACAGATACG.

Concerning this clone: The read falls 3 residues short of the CDR3 end, and the missing part is taken from the germline J gene. The gene calls are TRBV18 and TRBJ1-1, with a possible D match to TRBD1 (5 bases). Looked up from germline, CDR1 is KGHSH and CDR2 is LQKENI. CDR3 length equals 16 residues. The CDR3 here is CASSPPGTTYTDTAFF. CDR3 DNA, as far as it was read: TGTGCCAGCTCACCACCAGGGACTACCTACACAGATACG.

This clone was recorded many times. Read coverage stops 3 residues before the CDR3 terminus; the germline J gene supplies the remainder. The V and J genes are TRBV18 and TRBJ2-2; 12 nucleotides align to TRBD1. Germline values: CDR1 KGHSH, CDR2 LQKENI. The CDR3 is 19 residues long. V was pared by 2 bases and J by 3 bases, with 10 bases of the junction left unmatched. The covered CDR3 bases are TGTGCCAGCTCACCATTCGCCGGGACAGGGGGCATCGACACCGGGGAG. Translated, it gives CASSPFAGTGGIDTGE. The entire CDR3 is CASSPFAGTGGIDTGELFF.

Many counts were recorded for this clone. Read coverage stops 3 residues before the CDR3 terminus; the germline J gene supplies the remainder. This chain connects TRBV2 to TRBJ1-2; TRBD1 is a possible D gene (6 bases). Trimming left V 3 bases short and J 2 bases short, with 10 bases between. Germline lookup yields CDR1 SNHLY and CDR2 FYNNEI. This CDR3 spans 14 amino acids. The part of the CDR3 DNA that was read is TGTGCCAGCAGTGACCAGGGGAGGAACTATGGC. It encodes CASSDQGRNYG. The complete CDR3 sequence is CASSDQGRNYGYTF.

Many counts were recorded for this clone. The read ends 3 residues before the CDR3 terminus; that terminus is restored from the germline J gene. This rearrangement joins TRBV12-3 or TRBV12-4 to TRBJ2-7, with D maybe TRBD2 (6 bases). The CDR3 contains 15 residues. With 2 bases removed from V and 3 bases from J, the gap between germline ends came to 14 bases. The part of the CDR3 DNA that was read is TGTGCCAGCAGTTTATACCGGGGACTTTACTACGAG. Its protein is CASSLYRGLYYE. The complete CDR3 protein is CASSLYRGLYYEQYF.

With respect to this clone: The CDR3 end is not reached by the read, which stops 3 residues before it; the germline J gene fills it in. This chain connects TRBV29-1 to TRBJ2-1; 11 bases match TRBD1. V gave up 7 bases and J gave up 9 bases; unmatched junction bases: 8. This CDR3 is built from 13 residues. The germline V gene encodes CDR1 SQVTM and CDR2 ANQGSEA. CDR3 sequence reads: CSAAGQGAVEQFF. The part of the CDR3 DNA that was read is TGCAGCGCCGCTGGACAGGGGGCGGTTGAG.

In this sample, this clone turned up many times. Read data end 3 residues before the CDR3 end; the end is taken from the germline J gene. This chain joins TRBV7-6 and TRBJ2-7, with TRBD1 matching 10 bases. The germline CDR1 and CDR2 sequences are SGHVS and FNYEAQ. This CDR3 comprises 14 residues. V lost 9 bases, J lost 2 bases, and 7 bases stayed unmatched. CDR3 loop: CASSGQGVPYEQYF. CDR3 bases read: TGTGCCAGTAGCGGACAGGGGGTGCCCTACGAG.

This clone was picked up many times. The chain's CDR3 is CSAEGTGSYEQYF. CDR3 bases read: TGCAGTGCCGAGGGGACAGGTTCCTACGAG. V usage is TRBV20-1 and J usage is TRBJ2-7, with 8 bases lining up with TRBD1. Read data end 3 residues before the CDR3 end; the end is taken from the germline J gene. The CDR3 is 13 amino acids. Germline CDR1 reads DFQATT; CDR2 reads SNEGSKA (reference sequence). J lost 1 base, V lost 6 bases, and 5 bases had no gene match.

At least ten counts were recorded for this clone. The read finishes 3 residues shy of the CDR3 end, and the germline J gene is used to complete it. The chain combines TRBV12-3 or TRBV12-4 with TRBJ2-3; D possibly corresponds to TRBD1 (6 bases). V was trimmed by 5 bases and J by 4 bases, leaving 19 bases between them. The CDR3 covers 16 residues. The CDR3 is CASSPSGEFLPDTQYF. CDR3 bases read: TGTGCCAGCAGTCCGTCAGGGGAATTCCTGCCAGATACG.

This clone has ten or more counts. The read halts 3 residues ahead of the CDR3 end, with the missing end drawn from the germline J gene. This rearrangement joins TRBV7-2 to TRBJ1-5, with TRBD1 as a possible D gene (5 bases). There are 14 residues in the CDR3. Looked up from germline, CDR1 is SGHTA and CDR2 is FQGNSA. The ends were cut back, 3 bases at V and 6 bases at J, with 12 bases in the middle. The part of the CDR3 DNA that was read is TGTGCCAGCAGCTTGGGGCAGTTCGTTCAGCCC. It specifies CASSLGQFVQP. The full CDR3 protein is CASSLGQFVQPQHF.

This clone was detected ten times or more. Sequencing ends 3 residues short of the CDR3 end; the germline J gene provides the rest. V usage is TRBV19 and J usage is TRBJ1-1; D call uncertain. Germline CDR1 and CDR2: LNHDA and SQIVND (reference sequence). The length of the CDR3 is 13 residues. V lost 2 bases to trimming and J lost 0 bases, with 4 bases between them. The CDR3 bases that were read are TGTGCCAGTAGTATAAGGGTGAACACTGAA. Encoded protein: CASSIRVNTE. The CDR3, in full, reads CASSIRVNTEAFF.